Listed here is a single TCR beta chain. CDR1 is MDHEN, CDR2 SYDVKM, per germline. The junction had 5 bases not matched to a gene; V was cut back by 6 bases and J by 4 bases. The CDR3 consists of 13 residues. This sample holds PBMCs from 10 ml fresh peripheral blood. Amplified regions were TCR beta CDR3 sequences from RNA transcripts. First-round RT-PCR with HTBI primers amplified the TCR CDR3 region. MiXCR, applied by TCRdb to the multiplex PCR reads, yields one record per CDR3 protein. The table lists 350,000 to 400,000 distinct CDR3 sequences, about 18% of them singletons. This sample was included in a study of T cells in Graves' hyperthyroidism and ophthalmopathy.

This TCR was sampled from a woman aged 18-35 years with Graves' hyperthyroidism. J is TRBJ2-7 and V is TRBV28, with 8 nucleotides matching TRBD2. Sequenced material: blood. CDR3 bases: TGTGCCAGCAGCGGGGGGGGAATGTACGAGCAGTACTTC. Translating it yields CASSGGGMYEQYF. The full variable domain, completed using reference TRBV28 and TRBJ2-7, is DVKVTQSSRYLVKRTGEKVFLECVQDMDHENMFWYRQDPGLGLRLIYFSYDVKMKEKGDIPEGYSVSREKKERFSLILESASTNQTSMYLCASSGGGMYEQYFGPGTRLTVT.